These T cell receptor beta chains were read from a single sample in a study of T cell responses to AZD1222 COVID-19 vaccine. The assay was immunoSEQ multiplex PCR, and TCRdb's table has in-frame clones only and misses some. The sample holds around 120,000 clones, roughly 91% seen once. Material: peripheral blood, obtained 28 days after the second AZD1222 dose. The origin of the receptors is an adult who received the AZD1222 COVID-19 vaccine. Both conserved end residues are part of each CDR3. The order of the fields is J gene, V gene, CDR3 protein.

TRBJ1-4 | TRBV5-1 | CASSLSGLGSEKLFF
TRBJ1-1 | TRBV5-1 | CASSVYAGSTEAFF
TRBJ1-1 | TRBV28 | CASSFTPQLDTEAFF
TRBJ2-1 | TRBV27 | CASSLVSGSDNEQFF
TRBJ1-3 | TRBV19 | CASSTTVTSGNTIYF
TRBJ1-2 | TRBV9 | CASSSRTDGYTF
TRBJ2-3 | TRBV27 | CASSQPPGGTDTQYF
TRBJ1-1 | TRBV5-1 | CASSLDATGGMFMNTEAFF
TRBJ2-2 | TRBV13 | CASSATEASGELFF
TRBJ2-1 | TRBV10-3 | CAIRPAGGGYEQFF
TRBJ1-5 | TRBV28 | CASSPRPSQPQHF
TRBJ1-5 | TRBV6-1 | CASSEGKGQPQHF
TRBJ1-5 | TRBV5-5 | CASSLRQLVGNQPQHF
TRBJ2-3 | TRBV6-5 | CATSDRPTTDTQYF
TRBJ1-5 | TRBV7-9 | CASSLGIDPTENQPQHF
TRBJ2-7 | TRBV6-5 | CASRPGLAGAYEQYF
TRBJ2-3 | TRBV11-2 | CASSLPSTDTQYF
TRBJ1-2 | TRBV27 | CASSPLLQGARGYTF
TRBJ1-1 | TRBV3-1/TRBV3-2 | CASSHRDTEAFF
TRBJ2-7 | TRBV29-1 | CSVAGAEQYF
TRBJ1-1 | TRBV5-1 | CASSLEQGWGNTEAFF
TRBJ2-3 | TRBV19 | CASSSGSTDTQYF
TRBJ1-5 | TRBV12-3/TRBV12-4 | CASSFGFDQPQHF
TRBJ1-5 | TRBV19 | CASRLPGQPQHF
TRBJ2-5 | TRBV7-2 | CASSATSPGRVKETQYF